One T cell receptor beta chain is described in this entry. As yet, its antigen is unknown. Described treatment: oral pan-JAK inhibitor, 5-10 mg twice daily. Both CD4+ and CD8+ T cells were separated by sorting PBMCs. The data were obtained in a study of CD8+ T cells in alopecia areata. Study-level information: Each of the treated patients was given oral tofacitinib, 5 to 10 mg twice daily, for moderate-to-severe alopecia areata. Study-level findings and limits: Scalp and blood retained many expanded lesional clones during tofacitinib. Especially in alopecia totalis/universalis, lesional scalp showed greater clonality than normal scalp did.

As the sequencing template, cDNA was produced by extracting RNA and reverse transcribing it. Some clones are missing from TCRdb's copy, which holds only in-frame ones; the method was immunoSEQ multiplex PCR. The table shows some 220,000 clones, with about 57% occurring only once. The clonotype was recovered from a human donor with alopecia areata. Sequenced here: CD4+ T cells sorted from blood, sampled at week 4, from a patient treated with tofacitinib.

The DNA of the CDR3 is TGTGCCAGTTCCGGACAGGGTTACCAGCCCCAGCATTTT. Translated, it gives CASSGQGYQPQHF. The J gene is TRBJ1-5, the V gene TRBV27, with TRBD1 identical over 8 bases. The CDR3 is 13 amino acids. Germline V gene data show CDR1 as MNHEY and CDR2 as SMNVEV (reference sequence). J gave up 7 bases and V 9 bases, and 8 bases lay outside the gene matches.